These T cell receptor beta chains were read from a single sample in a study of control samples from healthy donors and cancer patients. This table comes from immunoSEQ multiplex PCR, and its TCRdb copy is limited to in-frame clones, with some not included. The sample has roughly 120,000 clones, 90% to 95% seen once; the top ten hold under 2%. The sample taken for sequencing was PBMCs. The receptors stem from a man aged 45-60 years with head and neck cancer. CDR3s include the opening cysteine and the closing phenylalanine or tryptophan. D genes are given only for firm matches. Clone size appears in some rows only: once, few, many, or a class for an expanded clone.

j_call | clone_size | d_call | v_call | cdr3_aa | cdr3_nt
TRBJ1-3 | once | - | TRBV6-5 | CASSYRWSGNTIYF | TGTGCCAGCAGTTACCGGTGGTCTGGAAACACCATATATTTT
TRBJ1-1 | - | - | TRBV6-6 | CASSYANTEAFF | TGTGCCAGCAGTTACGCCAACACTGAAGCTTTCTTT
TRBJ2-4 | - | TRBD2 | TRBV6-5 | CASRLRGGAKNIQYF | TGTGCCAGCAGACTGAGGGGAGGGGCCAAAAACATTCAGTACTTC
TRBJ2-1 | - | TRBD1 | TRBV28 | CASRPPTGGSYNEQFF | TGTGCCAGCAGACCCCCTACAGGGGGCTCCTACAATGAGCAGTTCTTC
TRBJ2-1 | - | TRBD2 | TRBV7-2 | CASSSSSGVSYNEQFF | TGTGCCAGCAGCTCCTCTAGCGGGGTATCCTACAATGAGCAGTTCTTC
TRBJ2-2 | - | TRBD2 | TRBV9 | CASSELAGRELFF | TGTGCCAGCAGCGAGCTAGCGGGGCGGGAGCTGTTTTTT
TRBJ1-6 | once | - | TRBV3-1/TRBV3-2 | CASSQRTGNNSPLHF | TGTGCCAGCAGCCAACGGACCGGGAATAATTCACCCCTCCACTTT
TRBJ2-7 | - | - | TRBV6-2/TRBV6-3 | CASSPPNYEQYF | TGTGCCAGCAGCCCTCCTAACTACGAGCAGTACTTC
TRBJ1-2 | - | - | TRBV4-3 | CASSQDRGRLGRFAF | TGCGCCAGCAGCCAAGATAGGGGTCGTTTAGGGAGATTTGCCTTC
TRBJ2-2 | - | - | TRBV25-1 | CASSDGVGTGELFF | TGTGCCAGCTCGGATGGGGTAGGCACCGGGGAGCTGTTTTTT
TRBJ2-3 | - | - | TRBV29-1 | CSVAAASLPPDTQYF | TGCAGCGTTGCGGCGGCCTCTCTTCCCCCAGATACGCAGTATTTT
TRBJ2-5 | - | TRBD2 | TRBV7-6 | CASSLEGLAGVKETQYF | TGTGCCAGCAGCTTAGAGGGACTAGCGGGGGTAAAAGAGACCCAGTACTTC
TRBJ2-3 | few | TRBD2 | TRBV10-3 | CAISLRAGLLKEADTQYF | TGTGCCATCAGCCTAAGAGCGGGACTTCTGAAGGAAGCAGATACGCAGTATTTT
TRBJ1-2 | once | - | TRBV28 | CASSLYYGYTF | TGTGCCAGCAGTTTATACTATGGCTACACCTTC
TRBJ1-4 | once | - | TRBV7-9 | CASSSQGTGNEKLFF | TGTGCCAGCAGCTCGCAGGGTACCGGTAATGAAAAACTGTTTTTT
TRBJ2-3 | - | TRBD1 | TRBV6-5 | CASKPGQHTDTQYF | TGTGCCAGCAAGCCGGGACAGCACACAGATACGCAGTATTTT
TRBJ2-2 | - | - | TRBV18 | CASSPSAGTPNTGELFF | TGTGCCAGCTCACCATCGGCCGGGACTCCGAACACCGGGGAGCTGTTTTTT
TRBJ2-2 | - | - | TRBV4-3 | CASSQTGPADTGELFF | TGCGCCAGCAGCCAAACGGGACCCGCCGACACCGGGGAGCTGTTTTTT
TRBJ1-5 | - | - | TRBV2 | CASSGGWYSNQPQHF | TGTGCCAGCAGTGGAGGGTGGTATAGCAATCAGCCCCAGCATTTT
TRBJ1-2 | - | - | TRBV12-3/TRBV12-4 | CASTPDRNYGYTF | TGTGCCAGCACCCCGGACAGAAACTATGGCTACACCTTC
TRBJ2-3 | - | TRBD2 | TRBV13 | CASSTRLEVAGGGTDTQYF | TGTGCCAGCAGCACCCGACTGGAGGTAGCGGGGGGCGGGACAGATACGCAGTATTTT
TRBJ1-4 | - | - | TRBV15 | CATSRDKAATNEKLFF | TGTGCCACCAGCAGAGATAAGGCAGCAACTAATGAAAAACTGTTTTTT
TRBJ2-7 | - | - | TRBV15 | CATSRGDGPVTYEQYF | TGTGCCACCAGCAGAGGGGACGGCCCCGTTACCTACGAGCAGTACTTC
TRBJ1-2 | few | - | TRBV5-1 | CASSLLGQFYGYTF | TGCGCCAGCAGCTTGTTAGGACAGTTCTATGGCTACACCTTC
TRBJ2-1 | - | - | TRBV15 | CATRDREMGNEQFF | TGTGCCACCAGGGACAGAGAAATGGGCAATGAGCAGTTCTTC
TRBJ2-5 | once | - | TRBV23-1 | CASSPGRSQETQYF | TGCGCCAGCAGTCCGGGACGGTCGCAAGAGACCCAGTACTTC
TRBJ1-2 | - | - | TRBV2 | CASSESGTVYGYTF | TGTGCCAGCAGTGAATCTGGGACTGTCTATGGCTACACCTTC
TRBJ1-4 | - | - | TRBV5-1 | CASSLASIRDEKLFF | TGCGCCAGCAGCTTGGCCTCAATTCGGGATGAAAAACTGTTTTTT
TRBJ1-3 | - | TRBD1 | TRBV4-1 | CASSLPRGRGNTIYF | TGCGCCAGCAGCCTCCCAAGGGGGCGCGGAAACACCATATATTTT
TRBJ2-2 | - | - | TRBV11-3 | CASSLSNTGELFF | TGTGCCAGCAGCTTATCCAACACCGGGGAGCTGTTTTTT
TRBJ1-3 | - | - | TRBV19 | CASSSGYSGNTIYF | TGTGCCAGTAGTTCGGGGTACTCTGGAAACACCATATATTTT
TRBJ2-5 | - | TRBD2 | TRBV28 | CASGEAAGGLRETQYF | TGTGCCAGCGGGGAAGCAGCGGGGGGATTGAGGGAGACCCAGTACTTC
TRBJ1-4 | - | - | TRBV28 | CASSSGVRGKGVEKLFF | TGTGCCAGCAGCTCGGGAGTAAGGGGAAAGGGCGTTGAAAAACTGTTTTTT
TRBJ1-3 | - | - | TRBV9 | CASSVGDGGNTIYF | TGTGCCAGCAGCGTGGGGGACGGTGGAAACACCATATATTTT
TRBJ1-1 | - | - | TRBV3-1/TRBV3-2 | CASSQGDPTEAFF | TGTGCCAGCAGCCAAGGGGATCCTACTGAAGCTTTCTTT
TRBJ2-1 | - | - | TRBV14 | CASSYLINEQFF | TGTGCCAGCAGCTACCTTATCAATGAGCAGTTCTTC
TRBJ2-7 | once | TRBD1 | TRBV5-8 | CASSLFGQGAGEQYF | TGTGCCAGCAGCTTGTTCGGACAGGGGGCGGGAGAGCAGTACTTC
TRBJ1-5 | - | - | TRBV7-2 | CASSPTSGEPQHF | TGTGCCAGCAGCCCCACGAGCGGAGAGCCCCAGCATTTT
TRBJ1-1 | - | - | TRBV6-5 | CASVRGQGYTEAFF | TGTGCCAGCGTACGGGGACAAGGGTACACTGAAGCTTTCTTT
TRBJ2-1 | - | TRBD2 | TRBV7-2 | CASSLVGGPGLAGGRQFF | TGTGCCAGCAGCTTAGTAGGTGGGCCGGGACTAGCGGGGGGGCGGCAGTTCTTC
TRBJ2-2 | - | - | TRBV11-2 | CASSLVPRTGELFF | TGTGCCAGCAGCTTAGTCCCTAGAACCGGGGAGCTGTTTTTT
TRBJ2-1 | - | - | TRBV5-5 | CASSLTAGPIYNEQFF | TGTGCCAGCAGCTTGACGGCAGGCCCGATTTACAATGAGCAGTTCTTC
TRBJ2-7 | - | TRBD2 | TRBV4-1 | CASSQGSGLAGGGSYEQYF | TGCGCCAGCAGCCAAGGTTCAGGACTAGCGGGGGGAGGGTCCTACGAGCAGTACTTC
TRBJ1-2 | - | - | TRBV28 | CASSFPSWQASNYGYTF | TGTGCCAGCAGTTTCCCCTCCTGGCAGGCCTCTAACTATGGCTACACCTTC
TRBJ2-6 | - | - | TRBV4-3 | CASSQERQFTGANVLTF | TGCGCCAGCAGCCAGGAGAGACAGTTTACTGGGGCCAACGTCCTGACTTTC
TRBJ1-5 | - | - | TRBV18 | CASSPRQSDQPQHF | TGTGCCAGCTCACCACGTCAGAGCGATCAGCCCCAGCATTTT
TRBJ2-3 | - | TRBD1 | TRBV6-5 | CASILGGPSTDTQYF | TGTGCCAGCATATTAGGGGGCCCCAGCACAGATACGCAGTATTTT
TRBJ2-7 | - | TRBD2 | TRBV11-2 | CASSRTSGSSYEQYF | TGTGCCAGCAGCCGGACTAGCGGGAGCTCCTACGAGCAGTACTTC
TRBJ2-7 | - | TRBD1 | TRBV2 | CASESDRGYEQYF | TGTGCCAGCGAGTCAGACAGGGGATACGAGCAGTACTTC
TRBJ2-1 | - | - | TRBV5-1 | CASRLLTGTSYNEQFF | TGCGCCAGCAGGTTACTGACCGGAACCTCTTACAATGAGCAGTTCTTC
TRBJ2-1 | - | TRBD2 | TRBV19 | CASSAAASGGLYEQFF | TGTGCCAGTAGTGCCGCCGCTAGCGGGGGCCTGTATGAGCAGTTCTTC
TRBJ1-2 | - | - | TRBV24-1 | CATPRGNYGYTF | TGTGCCACCCCCCGGGGGAACTATGGCTACACCTTC
TRBJ2-7 | - | - | TRBV24-1 | CATSGLRGLYEQYF | TGTGCCACCAGTGGCCTACGGGGGCTTTACGAGCAGTACTTC
TRBJ1-1 | - | - | TRBV4-1 | CASSPLWQMNTEAFF | TGCGCCAGCAGCCCTCTTTGGCAGATGAACACTGAAGCTTTCTTT
TRBJ2-4 | - | - | TRBV4-2 | CASSQGSAKNIQYF | TGTGCCAGCAGCCAAGGGTCAGCCAAAAACATTCAGTACTTC